This TCR beta chain is from a study of beta chain features in type 1 diabetes. Findings of the study overall: Highly expressing activated T cells could be over-counted with a cDNA template. These data did not resolve whether HLA type affects TCRB rearrangement.

The entirety of the isolated RNA underwent reverse transcription, so expressed TCRB transcripts were sequenced. Generated by immunoSEQ multiplex PCR, the TCRdb table keeps only in-frame clones and is missing some. The repertoire consists of under 250,000 clones, with 9.5% to 13% occurring once and the leading ten covering 1% to 1.5%. Via CD45RO/CCR7/CD25/CD127/CD95/CD27, cells of the CD4+ naive, central memory, regulatory and stem cell-like memory subsets were sorted. With regard to this clone: Its antigen is unknown.

The CDR3 has 12 amino acids. CDR1 and CDR2 (germline): GTSNPN, SVGIG (reference sequence). Deletions cut 6 bases from V and 7 bases from J, with 15 bases between. Specimen: central memory CD4+ T cells from blood. The chain recombines TRBV30 with TRBJ1-1, with D perhaps TRBD1 (6 bases). The sequence was obtained from a man aged 18 to 35 in good health. The CDR3 region is CACREEGGEAFF. In DNA, the CDR3 is TGTGCCTGCCGCGAGGAGGGGGGTGAAGCTTTCTTT.